The clone carrying this T cell receptor beta chain has more than one count but fewer than ten. Its antigen is as yet unknown. The entry originates in a study of T cells in Graves' hyperthyroidism and ophthalmopathy. For the study at large: Upon initial diagnosis and before any treatment, peripheral blood was collected. Study-wide points: Most clonotypes expanded in thyroid above 0.001 were likewise present in blood.

This CDR3 has 15 residues. CDR1 SGHVS and CDR2 FNYEAQ come from the germline V gene. Between the trimmed V and J ends, which lost 2 bases and 7 bases, there was a span of 12 bases. Uncontrolled infection, other autoimmune disease, pregnancy or lactation disqualified patients from enrolment. Fresh peripheral blood, approximately 10 ml, yielded the PBMCs. Amplified TCR beta CDR3 regions derived from RNA transcripts. A first-round RT-PCR of the TCR CDR3 used the HTBI primer set. TCRdb reprocessed the multiplex PCR reads via MiXCR and lists one record per CDR3 protein. The sample carries approximately 210,000 distinct CDR3 sequences, under 20% recorded once.

Sample: blood. The V call is TRBV7-6, the J call TRBJ1-6, with D hard to call. The receptor was derived from a man aged 50 to 60 with Graves' hyperthyroidism. CDR3 bases: TGTGCCAGCAGCTTATCCCGGACTCGGAATTCACCCCTCCACTTT. Its translation: CASSLSRTRNSPLHF. Supplemented by reference TRBV7-6 and TRBJ1-6, the full variable domain reads GAGVSQSPRYKVTKRGQDVALRCDPISGHVSLYWYRQALGQGPEFLTYFNYEAQQDKSGLPNDRFSAERPEGSISTLTIQRTEQRDSAMYRCASSLSRTRNSPLHFGNGTRLTVT.